The 29 T cell receptor beta chains below come from one sample, sequenced in a study of post-analysis software for immune sequencing data. The TCR beta cDNA libraries carried unique molecular identifiers. TCRdb reanalysed the PCR reads using MiXCR and keeps one entry per CDR3 protein. The sample consists of hundreds of thousands of distinct CDR3 sequences, around 40% of them appearing once. Study conclusions and caveats: The five TRBV segments detected at higher frequency in patients than in controls included TRBV5-6, TRBV5-1 and TRBV20-1.

No antigen is known for these receptors. Sequenced material: blood. All receptors derive from a girl aged 5 to 17 with multiple sclerosis.

The gene calls are TRBV27 and TRBJ2-7, with 7 positions matching TRBD2. This CDR3 region has 15 residues. Germline V gene data show CDR1 as MNHEY and CDR2 as SMNVEV (reference sequence). V was pared by 3 bases and J by 2 bases, with 7 bases of the junction left unmatched. CDR3 sequence reads: CASSFPVTSPYEQYF. In DNA, the CDR3 is TGTGCCAGCAGTTTTCCGGTGACTAGCCCCTACGAGCAGTACTTC.

This clonotype was seen only a few times. The chain joins TRBV28 to TRBJ2-7; 11 nucleotides agree with TRBD2. CDR3 size: 16 residues. The junction had 10 bases not matched to a gene; V was cut back by 1 base and J by 8 bases. Germline assignment: CDR1 MDHEN and CDR2 SYDVKM. The CDR3 DNA reads TGTGCCAGCAGTTTATTGATGGGGCTAGCGGGAGGCAAGCAGTACTTC. This translates into CASSLLMGLAGGKQYF.

The chain is built from TRBV20-1 and TRBJ2-7, with D possibly being TRBD2 (5 bases). Germline assignment: CDR1 DFQATT and CDR2 SNEGSKA (reference sequence). V was clipped by 6 bases and J by 4 bases, with 16 bases between them. This CDR3 comprises 13 residues. The DNA for the CDR3 is TGCAGTGCCGGGGATTTTCCAGGATACGAGCAGTACTTC. This translates into CSAGDFPGYEQYF.

Only a few counts were recorded for this clonotype. J is TRBJ2-5 and V is TRBV6-5, with TRBD2 as a possible D gene (6 bases). The tail of the sequence fits TRBJ2-7 better, so the J call may be wrong. Germline values: CDR1 MNHEY, CDR2 SVGAGI. The CDR3 length is 15 residues. The CDR3 loop reads CASRPSRGFSYEQYF. The CDR3 region has the DNA TGTGCCAGCAGGCCATCTCGGGGGTTCTCCTACGAGCAGTACTTC.

This clonotype was found a few times. This chain joins TRBV29-1 and TRBJ2-7; 8 bases map to TRBD2. Germline V gene data show CDR1 as SQVTM and CDR2 as ANQGSEA. The CDR3 sequence is 14 residues long. CDR3 loop: CSVEGSGNSYEQYF. The CDR3 DNA follows: TGCAGTGTGGAGGGTAGCGGGAACTCCTACGAGCAGTACTTC.

This clonotype was picked up one time. This chain joins TRBV28 and TRBJ1-5; no reliable D call. The length of the CDR3 is 15 residues. The V gene's germline CDR1 is MDHEN and CDR2 SYDVKM. Deletions cut 1 base from V and 2 bases from J, with 9 bases between. This CDR3 is CASSLFVSGNQPQHF. CDR3 coding DNA: TGTGCCAGCAGTTTATTTGTTAGTGGCAATCAGCCCCAGCATTTT.

The CDR3 DNA follows: TGCAGCGTTGTTCCAATTACGGAAGAGACCCAGTACTTC. This gives the protein CSVVPITEETQYF. The gene calls are TRBV29-1 and TRBJ2-5, with D unresolved. CDR3 length: 13 residues. V lost 4 bases and J 3 bases, leaving 12 bases between the germline ends. The germline CDR1 and CDR2 sequences are SQVTM and ANQGSEA.

This clonotype was counted a few times. This sequence joins TRBV5-1 and TRBJ2-6; D is unclear. Between the trimmed V and J ends, which lost 0 bases and 0 bases, there was a span of 13 bases. The CDR3 sequence is 18 residues long. Per the germline V gene, CDR1 is SGHRS and CDR2 is YFSETQ. Here the CDR3 reads CASSLGNIGYSGANVLTF. The CDR3 DNA reads TGCGCCAGCAGCTTGGGAAATATTGGCTACTCTGGGGCCAACGTCCTGACTTTC.

The chain uses TRBV7-2 and TRBJ2-7; D may be TRBD1 or TRBD2 (5 bases each). In germline, CDR1 is SGHTA, CDR2 FQGNSA. V was clipped by 2 bases and J by 2 bases, with 16 bases between them. This CDR3 spans 16 amino acids. The CDR3 DNA follows: TGTGCCAGCAGCTTAAGTAGCACGGGGCCTACCTACGAGCAGTACTTC. It is translated as CASSLSSTGPTYEQYF. Variable domain in full (rest from reference TRBV7-2 and TRBJ2-7): GAGVSQSPSNKVTEKGKDVELRCDPISGHTALYWYRQSLGQGLEFLIYFQGNSAPDKSGLPSDRFSAERTGGSVSTLTIQRTQQEDSAVYLCASSLSSTGPTYEQYFGPGTRLTVT.

V usage is TRBV6-5 and J usage is TRBJ2-1; D is unclear. The germline V gene encodes CDR1 MNHEY and CDR2 SVGAGI. This CDR3 is built from 11 residues. Trimming removed 7 bases at V and 7 bases at J, with 8 bases between. Here the CDR3 reads CASTANNEQFF. DNA for the CDR3: TGTGCCAGCACAGCGAATAATGAGCAGTTCTTC.

Only a few counts were recorded for this clonotype. V is TRBV5-5 and J is TRBJ1-5, with D hard to call. With 4 bases removed from V and 7 bases from J, the gap between germline ends came to 15 bases. From germline, CDR1 is SGHKS and CDR2 YYEKEE (reference sequence). This CDR3 region has 14 residues. The CDR3 loop is CASSAKVPSQPQHF. CDR3 DNA sequence: TGTGCCAGCAGCGCGAAAGTTCCTAGCCAGCCCCAGCATTTT. The full variable domain, its missing parts supplied by reference TRBV5-5 and TRBJ1-5, is DAGVTQSPTHLIKTRGQQVTLRCSPISGHKSVSWYQQVLGQGPQFIFQYYEKEERGRGNFPDRFSARQFPNYSSELNVNALLLGDSALYLCASSAKVPSQPQHFGDGTRLSIL.

The CDR3 region is CASSQSSGANGYTF. The CDR3 DNA reads TGTGCCAGCAGCCAATCATCCGGGGCTAATGGCTACACCTTC. The chain carries TRBV16 and TRBJ1-2, with TRBD1 as a possible D gene (5 bases). CDR3 length: 14 amino acids. Germline loops: CDR1 KGHSY, CDR2 FQNENV. V was trimmed by 0 bases and J by 6 bases, leaving 11 bases between them.

This clonotype has a handful of counts. The genes are TRBV7-9 and TRBJ2-7; TRBD2 might be the D (6 bases). Germline loops: CDR1 SEHNR, CDR2 FQNEAQ (reference sequence). V lost 5 bases, J lost 5 bases, and 19 bases lay in between. The CDR3 consists of 15 residues. CDR3: CASSTPLGTLNEQYF. CDR3 sequence (DNA): TGTGCCAGCAGCACTCCCCTCGGGACTCTAAACGAGCAGTACTTC.

The genes are TRBV10-1 and TRBJ2-4; the D is unclear. Germline lookup yields CDR1 WNHNN and CDR2 SYGVQD (reference sequence). The CDR3 has 14 amino acids. With 6 bases removed from V and 8 bases from J, the gap between germline ends came to 17 bases. The CDR3 coding sequence is TGCGCCAGCAGCGCCGAAGGCTCTGGGGACATTCAGTACTTC. Translation gives CASSAEGSGDIQYF.

This clonotype was recorded a few times. The chain has TRBV12-3 or TRBV12-4 and TRBJ2-5; D gene uncertain. The CDR3 contains 12 residues. V gave up 6 bases and J gave up 4 bases, with 9 bases separating them. CDR3 in DNA: TGTGCCAGCAGCCAACCCCCAGAGACCCAGTACTTC. Amino acid sequence: CASSQPPETQYF.

This clonotype was found a few times. The J gene is TRBJ2-1, the V gene TRBV5-1, with a possible D match to TRBD2 (5 bases). V gave up 1 base and J gave up 8 bases, with 22 bases separating them. This CDR3 contains 17 residues. CDR1 SGHRS and CDR2 YFSETQ come from the germline V gene. The CDR3 DNA follows: TGCGCCAGCAGCTTGTTTGCAAGCAGCGGTGATGATGATGAGCAGTTCTTC. This gives the protein CASSLFASSGDDDEQFF. The full variable domain, in which reference TRBV5-1 and TRBJ2-1 provide the parts outside the CDR3, is KAGVTQTPRYLIKTRGQQVTLSCSPISGHRSVSWYQQTPGQGLQFLFEYFSETQRNKGNFPGRFSGRQFSNSRSEMNVSTLELGDSALYLCASSLFASSGDDDEQFFGPGTRLTVL.

Comments on this clonotype: The germline gene is not matched at one end of the junction; a read error may be the cause. The chain is built from TRBV24-1 and TRBJ1-2; perhaps TRBD1 as D (5 bases). CDR3 length: 10 residues. Germline V lookup: CDR1 KGHDR, CDR2 SFDVKD. CDR3 in DNA: TGTGCCCCCAGGGTTCGGGGCTACACCTTC. Protein sequence: CAPRVRGYTF.

This clonotype showed up just a few times. V usage is TRBV10-1 and J usage is TRBJ2-5; 8 nucleotides agree with TRBD2. V was clipped by 2 bases and J by 5 bases; unmatched bases: 4. Germline lookup yields CDR1 WNHNN and CDR2 SYGVQD (reference sequence). CDR3 length equals 14 residues. The DNA of the CDR3 is TGCGCCAGCAGTGAGAGAGCGGGAGTCGAGACCCAGTACTTC. It codes for CASSERAGVETQYF.

This clonotype showed up just a few times. The V call is TRBV7-2, the J call TRBJ2-3, with D unclear. Between the trimmed V and J ends, which lost 5 bases and 4 bases, there was a span of 10 bases. Germline V gives CDR1 SGHTA, CDR2 FQGNSA. CDR3 length equals 13 residues. In DNA form, the CDR3 reads TGTGCCAGCAGCGTCAGATTGGCAGATACGCAGTATTTT. It translates to CASSVRLADTQYF.

V usage is TRBV4-2 and J usage is TRBJ2-7; the D gene is possibly TRBD2 (6 bases). CDR1 is LGHNA, CDR2 YNFKEQ, per germline. V gave up 6 bases and J gave up 1 base, with 22 bases separating them. This CDR3 has 17 residues. CDR3: CASSSLLPGLASYEQYF. The CDR3, as DNA: TGTGCCAGCAGTTCCCTACTACCGGGACTCGCATCCTACGAGCAGTACTTC.

The rearrangement uses TRBV3-1 and TRBJ2-7; D is possibly TRBD2 (5 bases). Germline CDR1 and CDR2: LGHDT and YNNKEL (reference sequence). The CDR3 has 18 amino acids. V lost 1 base and J lost 7, with 26 bases in between. The CDR3 here is CASSQGGLALLTYNEQYF. CDR3 nucleotide sequence: TGTGCCAGCAGCCAAGGAGGGTTGGCACTACTTACCTACAATGAGCAGTACTTC.

The V gene is TRBV5-6, the J gene TRBJ2-1; 14 nucleotides line up with TRBD2. With V trimmed by 4 bases and J by 0 bases, 9 bases remained unmatched. Germline V gene data show CDR1 as SGHDT and CDR2 as YYEEEE. This CDR3 has 19 residues. CDR3 loop: CASSPGLAGVRSSYNEQFF. The CDR3, as DNA: TGTGCCAGCAGCCCGGGACTAGCGGGAGTCCGGAGCTCCTACAATGAGCAGTTCTTC.

The chain has TRBV12-3 or TRBV12-4 and TRBJ2-5, with 12 nucleotides matching TRBD2. The J segment lost 5 bases and the V segment lost 4 bases, leaving 11 bases of the junction unmatched. This CDR3 is 17 amino acids long. The chain's CDR3 is CASSWPLAGGWRETQYF. As DNA, the CDR3 is TGTGCCAGCAGTTGGCCTCTAGCGGGAGGGTGGCGGGAGACCCAGTACTTC.

V gene TRBV5-1 combines with J gene TRBJ2-7, with D unclear. Germline assignment: CDR1 SGHRS and CDR2 YFSETQ. V lost 3 bases, J lost 6 bases, and 7 bases lay in between. The CDR3 is made up of 11 amino acids. The CDR3 is CASSSASEQYF. The DNA of the CDR3 is TGCGCCAGCAGCTCCGCTTCCGAGCAGTACTTC.

This chain uses TRBV28 with TRBJ2-3; D unclear. Trimming removed 5 bases at V and 3 bases at J, with 15 bases between. The CDR3 sequence is 15 residues long. CDR1 is MDHEN and CDR2 is SYDVKM in the germline V gene. The CDR3 coding sequence is TGTGCCAGCAGTCCTCTCGCAATGGGAACAGATACGCAGTATTTT. Translating gives CASSPLAMGTDTQYF.

The V call is TRBV6-4, the J call TRBJ2-1; D may be TRBD2 (6 bases). CDR3 size: 15 residues. The V end lost 3 bases, the J end lost 3 bases, and 12 bases lay between the germline ends. Germline assignment: CDR1 MRHNA and CDR2 SNTAGT. DNA for the CDR3: TGTGCCAGCAGTGAAGTAGCTAGCGACTACAATGAGCAGTTCTTC. Amino acids: CASSEVASDYNEQFF.

V usage is TRBV28 and J usage is TRBJ2-7; 8 nucleotides match TRBD1. There are 14 residues in the CDR3. Germline values: CDR1 MDHEN, CDR2 SYDVKM. V shed 7 bases and J 6 bases; nucleotides not matched to a gene: 11. The CDR3 reads CASTHPAGGGEQYF. The CDR3 DNA is TGTGCCAGCACCCACCCTGCAGGGGGCGGCGAGCAGTACTTC.

This sequence joins TRBV6-2 or TRBV6-3 and TRBJ1-1, with D uncertain. Trimming left V 5 bases short and J 4 bases short, with 11 bases between. The CDR3 consists of 13 residues. Germline lookup yields CDR1 MNHEY and CDR2 SVGEGT. The CDR3 nucleotides read TGTGCCAGCAGTGAACTGAGGCGCACTGAAGCTTTCTTT. Translation gives CASSELRRTEAFF.

The V call is TRBV28, the J call TRBJ2-1; D might be TRBD1 or TRBD2, each matching 6 bases. Germline V gene lookup returns CDR1 MDHEN and CDR2 SYDVKM. V lost 6 bases to trimming and J lost 2 bases, with 17 bases between them. This CDR3 is 16 amino acids long. For the CDR3, the DNA is TGTGCCAGCAGCTCACCGGGGGCCCTTCCCTACAATGAGCAGTTCTTC. Translated, it gives CASSSPGALPYNEQFF.